The sequence of this TCR beta chain was determined in a study of cytomegalovirus exposure and HLA in healthy donors. Overall study findings and caveats: Later analysis showed most CMV-associated TCR beta chains appearing HLA-restricted. DRB1 showed the most TCR associations and HLA-C the fewest in a later analysis, as rates varied by HLA locus. Among TCR beta chains, those listed as cytomegalovirus-associated numbered over 150.

As concerns this clone: What it binds is unknown.

The V gene end was trimmed by 0 bases and the J gene end by 3 bases; junction bases not matched to a gene: 9. In germline, CDR1 is SGHTA, CDR2 FQGNSA. The CDR3 is 18 residues long. This PCR relied on a set of 60 Vbeta primers and 13 Jbeta primers. Data came from immunoSEQ multiplex PCR; TCRdb stores just in-frame clones and leaves some out. The repertoire holds 55,000 to 70,000 clones, with about 74% as singletons. This clonotype was obtained from an older woman in good health and CMV-seropositive. The chain is built from TRBV7-2 and TRBJ2-2; 8 bases align to TRBD1. What was sequenced was PBMCs. The CDR3 bases are TGTGCCAGCAGCTTAGCTGGAACCGGGACAGGATACACCGGGGAGCTGTTTTTT. The encoded protein is CASSLAGTGTGYTGELFF.